This T cell receptor (beta chain) emerged from a study of blood T cell repertoires in COVID-19. About the research overall: Italy, Spain and the United States were the sources of the convalescent and acute COVID-19 samples. T cells, B-cell-depleted T cells, or PBMCs provided the cDNA or gDNA that served as material.

In the original analysis: It was from reference gene primer amplification that nucleated cell counts were estimated. Data came from immunoSEQ multiplex PCR; TCRdb stores just in-frame clones and leaves some out. V, J and clone size are taken as reported in that table, and D and trimming were inferred from the DNA itself. The sample contains approximately 260,000 clones, around four fifths of which appear only once. The table lists this clone with many counts. Deletions cut 4 bases from V and 1 base from J, with 9 bases between. CDR1 SGDLS and CDR2 YYNGEE come from the germline V gene. This CDR3 contains 14 residues.

V is TRBV9 and J is TRBJ1-3; D is undetermined. What was sequenced was peripheral blood. The sequence was obtained from a woman aged 40-49 years with active or convalescent COVID-19. In DNA, the CDR3 is TGTGCCAGCAGCATAAGAGGTTCTGGAAACACCATATATTTT. As protein: CASSIRGSGNTIYF.